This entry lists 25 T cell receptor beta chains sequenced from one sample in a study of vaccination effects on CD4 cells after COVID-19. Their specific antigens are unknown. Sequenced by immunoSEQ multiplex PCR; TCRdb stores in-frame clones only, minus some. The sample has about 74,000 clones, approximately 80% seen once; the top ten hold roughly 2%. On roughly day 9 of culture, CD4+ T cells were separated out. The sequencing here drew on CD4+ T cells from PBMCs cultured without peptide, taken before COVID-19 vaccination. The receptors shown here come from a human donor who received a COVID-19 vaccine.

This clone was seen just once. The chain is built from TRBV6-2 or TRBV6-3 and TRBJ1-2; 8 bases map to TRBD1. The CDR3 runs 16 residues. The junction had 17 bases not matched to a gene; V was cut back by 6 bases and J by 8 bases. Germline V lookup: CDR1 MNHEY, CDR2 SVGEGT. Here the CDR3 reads CASSDPAGGTSEGYTF. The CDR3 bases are TGTGCCAGCAGCGACCCAGCAGGGGGCACTTCGGAAGGCTACACCTTC.

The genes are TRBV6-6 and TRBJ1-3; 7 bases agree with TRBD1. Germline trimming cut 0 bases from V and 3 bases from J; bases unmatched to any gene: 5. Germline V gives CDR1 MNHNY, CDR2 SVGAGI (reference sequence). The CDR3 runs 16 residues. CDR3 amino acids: CASSYSGDSSGNTIYF. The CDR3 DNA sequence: TGTGCCAGCAGTTACTCGGGGGACAGTAGTGGAAACACCATATATTTT.

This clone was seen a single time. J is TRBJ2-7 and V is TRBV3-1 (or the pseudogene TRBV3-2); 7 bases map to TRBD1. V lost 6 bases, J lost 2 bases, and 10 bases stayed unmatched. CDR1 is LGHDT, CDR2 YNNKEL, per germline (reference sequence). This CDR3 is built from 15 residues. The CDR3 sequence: CASRSTGHHTYEQYV. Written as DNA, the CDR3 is TGTGCCAGCAGGTCGACAGGGCATCACACCTACGAGCAGTACGTC.

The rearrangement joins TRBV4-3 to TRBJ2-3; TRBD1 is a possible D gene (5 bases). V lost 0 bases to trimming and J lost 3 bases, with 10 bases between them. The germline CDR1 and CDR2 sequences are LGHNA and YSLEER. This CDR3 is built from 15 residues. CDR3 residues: CASSQDGRATDTQYF. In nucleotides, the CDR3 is TGCGCCAGCAGCCAAGACGGCAGGGCTACAGATACGCAGTATTTT.

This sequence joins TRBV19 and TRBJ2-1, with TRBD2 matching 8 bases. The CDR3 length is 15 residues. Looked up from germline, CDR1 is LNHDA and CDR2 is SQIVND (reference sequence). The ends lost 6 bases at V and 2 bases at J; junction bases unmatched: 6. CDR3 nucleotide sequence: TGTGCCAGTAGGCCGACTAGCGTCACCTACAATGAGCAGTTCTTC. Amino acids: CASRPTSVTYNEQFF.

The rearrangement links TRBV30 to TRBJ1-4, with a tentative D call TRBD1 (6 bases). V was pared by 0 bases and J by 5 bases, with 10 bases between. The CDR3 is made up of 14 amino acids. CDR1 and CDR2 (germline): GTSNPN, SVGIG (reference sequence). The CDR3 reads CAWSVTRGNEKLFF. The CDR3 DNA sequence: TGTGCCTGGAGTGTTACCAGGGGAAATGAAAAACTGTTTTTT.

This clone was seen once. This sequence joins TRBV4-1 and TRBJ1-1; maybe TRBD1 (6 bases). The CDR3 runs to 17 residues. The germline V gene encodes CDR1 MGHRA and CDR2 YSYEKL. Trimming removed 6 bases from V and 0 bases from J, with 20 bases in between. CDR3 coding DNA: TGCGCCAGCAGACGAGGACAGCGTACCCTTATGAACACTGAAGCTTTCTTT. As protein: CASRRGQRTLMNTEAFF.

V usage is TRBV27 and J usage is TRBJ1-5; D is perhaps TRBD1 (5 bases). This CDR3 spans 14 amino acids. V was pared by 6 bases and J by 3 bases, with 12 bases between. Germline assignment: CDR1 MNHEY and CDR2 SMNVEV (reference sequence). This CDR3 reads CASSSSRDNQPQHF. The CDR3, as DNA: TGTGCCAGCAGCTCCTCCAGGGACAATCAGCCCCAGCATTTT.

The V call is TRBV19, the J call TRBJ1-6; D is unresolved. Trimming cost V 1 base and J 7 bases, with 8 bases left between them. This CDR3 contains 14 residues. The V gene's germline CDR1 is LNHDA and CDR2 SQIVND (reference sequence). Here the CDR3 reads CASSIGQANSPLHF. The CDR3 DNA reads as TGTGCCAGTAGTATAGGGCAGGCGAATTCACCCCTCCACTTT.

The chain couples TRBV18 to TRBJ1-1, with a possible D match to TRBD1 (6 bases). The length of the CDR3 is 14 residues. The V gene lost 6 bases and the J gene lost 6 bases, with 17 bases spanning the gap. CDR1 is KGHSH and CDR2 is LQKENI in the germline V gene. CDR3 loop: CASSVQGLTSEAFF. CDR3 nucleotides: TGTGCCAGCTCCGTACAGGGTTTAACTTCTGAAGCTTTCTTT.

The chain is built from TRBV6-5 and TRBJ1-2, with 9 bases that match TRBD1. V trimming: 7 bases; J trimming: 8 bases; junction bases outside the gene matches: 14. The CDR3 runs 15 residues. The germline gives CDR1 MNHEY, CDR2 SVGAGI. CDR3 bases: TGTGCCAGCAACCTCAACCGGGACAGGGCCGTAGGCTACACCTTC. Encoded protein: CASNLNRDRAVGYTF.

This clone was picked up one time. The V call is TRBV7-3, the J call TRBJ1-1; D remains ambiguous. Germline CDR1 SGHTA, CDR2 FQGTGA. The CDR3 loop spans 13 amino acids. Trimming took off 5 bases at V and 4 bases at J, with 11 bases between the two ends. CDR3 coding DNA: TGTGCCAGCAGCCCGACAACCGGCACTGAAGCTTTCTTT. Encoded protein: CASSPTTGTEAFF.

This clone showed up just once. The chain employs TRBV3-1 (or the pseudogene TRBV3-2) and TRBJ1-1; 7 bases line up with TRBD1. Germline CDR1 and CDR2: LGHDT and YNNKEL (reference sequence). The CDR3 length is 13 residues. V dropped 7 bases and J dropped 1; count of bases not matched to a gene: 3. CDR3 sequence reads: CASKGQQNTEAFF. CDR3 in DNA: TGTGCCAGCAAGGGACAGCAGAACACTGAAGCTTTCTTT.

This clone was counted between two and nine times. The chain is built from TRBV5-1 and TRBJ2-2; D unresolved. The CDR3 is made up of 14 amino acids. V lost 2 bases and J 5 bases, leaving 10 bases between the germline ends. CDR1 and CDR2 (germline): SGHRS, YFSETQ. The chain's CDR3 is CASSFKDGTGELFF. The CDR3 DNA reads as TGCGCCAGCAGCTTCAAAGACGGGACCGGGGAGCTGTTTTTT.

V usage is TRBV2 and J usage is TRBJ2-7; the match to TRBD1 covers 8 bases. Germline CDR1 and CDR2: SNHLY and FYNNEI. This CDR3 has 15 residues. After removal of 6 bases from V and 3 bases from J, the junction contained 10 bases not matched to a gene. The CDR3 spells CASSQDRVMYYEQYV. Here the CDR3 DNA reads TGTGCCAGCAGCCAGGACAGGGTAATGTACTACGAGCAGTACGTC.

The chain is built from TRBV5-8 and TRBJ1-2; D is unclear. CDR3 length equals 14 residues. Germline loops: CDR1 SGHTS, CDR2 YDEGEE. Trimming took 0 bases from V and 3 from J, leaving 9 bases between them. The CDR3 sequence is CASSLEEGYYGYTF. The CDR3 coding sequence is TGTGCCAGCAGCTTGGAGGAGGGTTACTATGGCTACACCTTC.

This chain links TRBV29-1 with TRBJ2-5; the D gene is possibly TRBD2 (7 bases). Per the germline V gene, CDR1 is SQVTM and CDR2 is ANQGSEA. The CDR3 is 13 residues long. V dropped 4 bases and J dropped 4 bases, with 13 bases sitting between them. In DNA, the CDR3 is TGCAGCGTTGGCGGGGGCGCGGCAGAGACCCAGTACTTC. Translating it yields CSVGGGAAETQYF.

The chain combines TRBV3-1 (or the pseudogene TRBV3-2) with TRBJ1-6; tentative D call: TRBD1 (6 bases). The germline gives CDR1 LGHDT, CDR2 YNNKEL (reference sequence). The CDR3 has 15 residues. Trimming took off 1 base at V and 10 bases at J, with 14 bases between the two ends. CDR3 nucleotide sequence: TGTGCCAGCAGCCAAGGCGCCAGGGGAAACTCACCCCTCCACTTT. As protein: CASSQGARGNSPLHF.

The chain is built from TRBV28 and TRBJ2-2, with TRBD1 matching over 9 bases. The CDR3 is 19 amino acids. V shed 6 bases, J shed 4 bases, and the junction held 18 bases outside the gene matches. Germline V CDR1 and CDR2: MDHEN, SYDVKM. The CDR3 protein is CASRKVPGQRQGGTGELFF. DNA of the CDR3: TGTGCCAGCAGAAAAGTCCCGGGACAACGACAGGGGGGCACCGGGGAGCTGTTTTTT. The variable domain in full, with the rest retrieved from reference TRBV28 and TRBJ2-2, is DVKVTQSSRYLVKRTGEKVFLECVQDMDHENMFWYRQDPGLGLRLIYFSYDVKMKEKGDIPEGYSVSREKKERFSLILESASTNQTSMYLCASRKVPGQRQGGTGELFFGEGSRLTVL.

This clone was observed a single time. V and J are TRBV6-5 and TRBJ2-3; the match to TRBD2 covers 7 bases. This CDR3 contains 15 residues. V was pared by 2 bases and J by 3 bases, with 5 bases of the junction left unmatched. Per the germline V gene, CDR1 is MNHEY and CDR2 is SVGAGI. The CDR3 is CASSYRAAGTDTQYF. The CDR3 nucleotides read TGTGCCAGCAGTTACCGGGCAGCGGGGACAGATACGCAGTATTTT.

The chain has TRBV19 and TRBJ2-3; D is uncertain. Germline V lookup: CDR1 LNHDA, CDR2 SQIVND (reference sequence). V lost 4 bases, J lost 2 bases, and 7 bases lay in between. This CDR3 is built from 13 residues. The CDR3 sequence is CASSRQLTDTQYF. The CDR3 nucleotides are TGTGCCAGTAGTAGGCAACTCACAGATACGCAGTATTTT.

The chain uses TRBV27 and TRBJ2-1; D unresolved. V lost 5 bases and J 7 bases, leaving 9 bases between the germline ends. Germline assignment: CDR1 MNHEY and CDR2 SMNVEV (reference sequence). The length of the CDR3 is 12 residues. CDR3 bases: TGTGCCAGCAGTCCCGCAGGAAATGAGCAGTTCTTC. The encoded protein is CASSPAGNEQFF.

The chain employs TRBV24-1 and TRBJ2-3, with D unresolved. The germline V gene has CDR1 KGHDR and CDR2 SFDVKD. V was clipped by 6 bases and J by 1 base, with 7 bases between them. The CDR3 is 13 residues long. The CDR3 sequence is CATSSDRTDTQYF. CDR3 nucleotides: TGTGCCACCAGTTCGGATCGCACAGATACGCAGTATTTT.

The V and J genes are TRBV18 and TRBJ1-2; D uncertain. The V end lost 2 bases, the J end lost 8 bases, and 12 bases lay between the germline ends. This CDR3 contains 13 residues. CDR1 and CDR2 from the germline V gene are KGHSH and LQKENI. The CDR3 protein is CASSPNEVVGYTF. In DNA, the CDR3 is TGTGCCAGCTCACCAAATGAGGTTGTGGGCTACACCTTC.

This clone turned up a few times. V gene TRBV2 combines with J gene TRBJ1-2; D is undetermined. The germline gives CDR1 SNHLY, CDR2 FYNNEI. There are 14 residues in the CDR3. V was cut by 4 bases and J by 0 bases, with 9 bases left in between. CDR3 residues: CASSALQANYGYTF. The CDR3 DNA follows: TGTGCCAGCAGTGCCCTCCAAGCTAACTATGGCTACACCTTC.